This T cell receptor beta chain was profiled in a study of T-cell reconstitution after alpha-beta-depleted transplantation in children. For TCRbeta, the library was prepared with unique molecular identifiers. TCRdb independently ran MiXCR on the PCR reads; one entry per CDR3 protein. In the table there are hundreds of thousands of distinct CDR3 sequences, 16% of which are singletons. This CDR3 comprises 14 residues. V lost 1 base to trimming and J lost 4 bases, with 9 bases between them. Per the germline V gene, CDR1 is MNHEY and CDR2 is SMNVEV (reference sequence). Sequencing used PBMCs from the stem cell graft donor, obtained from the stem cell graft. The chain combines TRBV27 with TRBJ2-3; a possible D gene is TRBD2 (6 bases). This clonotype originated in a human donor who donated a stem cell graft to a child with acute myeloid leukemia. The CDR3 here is CASSLYPGADTQYF. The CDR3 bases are TGTGCCAGCAGTTTATACCCGGGGGCAGATACGCAGTATTTT.